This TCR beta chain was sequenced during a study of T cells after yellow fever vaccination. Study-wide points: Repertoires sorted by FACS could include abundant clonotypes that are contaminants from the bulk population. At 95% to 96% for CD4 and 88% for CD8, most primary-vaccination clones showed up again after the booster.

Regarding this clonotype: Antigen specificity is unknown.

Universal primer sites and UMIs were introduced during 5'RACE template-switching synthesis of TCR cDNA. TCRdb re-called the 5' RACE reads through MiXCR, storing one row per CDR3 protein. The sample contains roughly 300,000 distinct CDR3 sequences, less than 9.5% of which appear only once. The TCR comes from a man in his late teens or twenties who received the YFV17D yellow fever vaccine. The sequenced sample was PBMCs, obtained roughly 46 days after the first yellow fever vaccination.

The DNA of the CDR3 is TGTGCCAGCAGACCCACAGGGGGGGAGACCCAGTACTTC. Amino acids: CASRPTGGETQYF. The genes are TRBV28 and TRBJ2-5, with 8 bases aligning to TRBD1. The CDR3 spans 13 residues. Germline lookup yields CDR1 MDHEN and CDR2 SYDVKM. J lost 5 bases, V lost 6 bases, and 5 bases had no gene match.